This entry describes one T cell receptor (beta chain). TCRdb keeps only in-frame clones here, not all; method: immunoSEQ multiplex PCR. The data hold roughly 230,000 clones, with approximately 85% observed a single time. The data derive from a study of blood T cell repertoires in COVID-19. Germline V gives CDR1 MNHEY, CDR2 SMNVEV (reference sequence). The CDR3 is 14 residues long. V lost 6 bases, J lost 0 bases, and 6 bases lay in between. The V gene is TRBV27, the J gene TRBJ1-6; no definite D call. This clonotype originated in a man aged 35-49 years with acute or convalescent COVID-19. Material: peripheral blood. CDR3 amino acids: CASRQSSYNSPLHF. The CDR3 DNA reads TGTGCCAGCAGACAGAGCTCCTATAATTCACCCCTCCACTTT.